Presented here are 4 T cell receptor beta chains from one specimen sequenced in a study of T cells in localized non-small cell lung cancer. Only in-frame clones appear in the TCRdb table, and some are missing; sequencing was by immunoSEQ multiplex PCR. The sample lists roughly 1,000 clones, 15% to 20% occurring once. The sequenced sample was normal lung tissue next to the tumor, obtained before any cancer treatment. All receptors derive from a man aged 35 to 69 with stage II lung adenocarcinoma.

The V and J genes are TRBV6-7 and TRBJ1-5, with 7 bases aligning to TRBD1. TRBV6-7 is filed as an ORF, its function uncertain. The ends lost 5 bases at V and 4 bases at J; junction bases unmatched: 8. This CDR3 spans 15 amino acids. In nucleotides, the CDR3 is TGTGCCAGCAGTCCCAGTGGACAGGCGAATCAGCCCCAGCATTTT. Amino acids: CASSPSGQANQPQHF.

The table lists this clone with a few counts. The rearrangement uses TRBV6-8 and TRBJ1-2; 7 bases match TRBD1. The germline V gene has CDR1 MNHGY and CDR2 SAAAGT. The CDR3 consists of 15 residues. V lost 0 bases to trimming and J lost 5 bases; unmatched junction nucleotides: 6. The CDR3, as DNA: TGTGCCAGCAGTTACTCGCAGGGGGTCCCTTATGGCTACACCTTC. Protein sequence: CASSYSQGVPYGYTF.

The J gene is TRBJ2-1, the V gene TRBV30; tentative D call: TRBD2 (6 bases). This CDR3 spans 14 amino acids. Trimming removed 1 base at V and 7 bases at J, with 14 bases between. Looked up from germline, CDR1 is GTSNPN and CDR2 is SVGIG (reference sequence). This CDR3 is CAWSGGLVGNEQFF. DNA for the CDR3: TGTGCCTGGAGTGGGGGACTTGTAGGGAATGAGCAGTTCTTC.

The rearrangement uses TRBV9 and TRBJ1-5; possible D gene TRBD1, 5 bases. Germline V lookup: CDR1 SGDLS, CDR2 YYNGEE. V lost 6 bases and J lost 9, with 13 bases in between. This CDR3 is built from 12 residues. CDR3 bases: TGTGCCAGCAATAGGGGATTGGGGCCCCAGCATTTT. It is translated as CASNRGLGPQHF.